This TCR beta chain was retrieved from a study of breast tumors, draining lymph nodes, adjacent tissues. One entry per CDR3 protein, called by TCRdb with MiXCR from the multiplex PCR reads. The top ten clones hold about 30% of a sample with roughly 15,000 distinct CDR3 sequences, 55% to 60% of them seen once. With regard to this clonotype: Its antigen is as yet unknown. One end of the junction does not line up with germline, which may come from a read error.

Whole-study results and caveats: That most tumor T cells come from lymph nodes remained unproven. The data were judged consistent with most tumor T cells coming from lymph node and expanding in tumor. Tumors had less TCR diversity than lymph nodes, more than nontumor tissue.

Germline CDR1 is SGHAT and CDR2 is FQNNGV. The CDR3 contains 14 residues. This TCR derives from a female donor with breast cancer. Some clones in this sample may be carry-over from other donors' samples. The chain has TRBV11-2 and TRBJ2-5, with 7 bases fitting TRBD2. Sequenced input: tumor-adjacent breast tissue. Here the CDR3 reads CASSLGTIQEIQYF. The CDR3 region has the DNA TGTGCCAGCAGCCTCGGGACTATCCAAGAGATCCAGTACTTC. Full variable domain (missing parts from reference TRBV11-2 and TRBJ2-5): EAGVAQSPRYKIIEKRQSVAFWCNPISGHATLYWYQQILGQGPKLLIQFQNNGVVDDSQLPKDRFSAERLKGVDSTLKIQPAKLEDSAVYLCASSLGTIQEIQYFGPGTRLLVL.